The 28 T cell receptor beta chains reported below all come from one sample, sequenced in a study of beta chain features in type 1 diabetes. TCRB transcripts that were expressed got sequenced, as all of the isolated RNA had been reverse transcribed. TCRdb's table, derived via immunoSEQ multiplex PCR, lists solely in-frame clones and lacks some. The sample lists about 260,000 clones, approximately 70% seen once, with roughly 0.048% in the top ten. Sequenced: naive CD4+ T cells from blood. All receptors derive from a man aged 25-40 years in good health.

The chain carries TRBV15 and TRBJ2-1; TRBD2 agrees at 10 bases. The CDR3 is 17 residues long. V lost 1 base, J lost 2 bases, and 5 bases stayed unmatched. CDR1 is LNHNV and CDR2 is YYDKDF in the germline V gene (reference sequence). The CDR3 loop reads CATSRALGLATYNEQFF. DNA for the CDR3: TGTGCCACCAGCAGAGCTCTGGGACTAGCGACCTACAATGAGCAGTTCTTC.

This clone was detected a few times. V gene TRBV20-1 combines with J gene TRBJ2-1; D gene uncertain. CDR3 length equals 11 residues. V lost 1 base to trimming and J lost 9 bases, with 7 bases between them. Germline V gene data show CDR1 as DFQATT and CDR2 as SNEGSKA (reference sequence). The CDR3 is CSARGAIEQFF. The CDR3 coding sequence is TGCAGTGCTAGAGGAGCGATTGAGCAGTTCTTC.

A few counts support this clone. This CDR3 is CASSQNRGGETQYF. The CDR3 nucleotides are TGCGCCAGCAGCCAAAACAGGGGCGGGGAGACCCAGTACTTC. The chain uses TRBV4-3 and TRBJ2-5, with TRBD1 identical over 7 bases. This CDR3 has 14 amino acids. The V segment lost 2 bases and the J segment 5 bases; nucleotides outside the gene matches: 5. Germline assignment: CDR1 LGHNA and CDR2 YSLEER.

The chain carries TRBV25-1 and TRBJ2-6, with TRBD1 matching over 7 bases. J was trimmed by 2 bases and V by 6 bases; bases with no gene match: 7. The CDR3 contains 16 residues. In germline, CDR1 is MGHDK, CDR2 SYGVNS. CDR3 loop: CASSPQTGTGANVLTF. DNA for the CDR3: TGTGCCAGCAGCCCGCAGACAGGGACTGGGGCCAACGTCCTGACTTTC.

This clone was seen only once. This chain links TRBV30 with TRBJ2-1; the D gene is possibly TRBD1 (5 bases). The V end was cut by 6 bases, the J end by 5 bases, with 20 bases between. This CDR3 comprises 15 residues. Germline V lookup: CDR1 GTSNPN, CDR2 SVGIG (reference sequence). The CDR3 DNA reads as TGTGCCTGCCCTAAAGGGGCGAGAAAAGACAATGAGCAGTTCTTC. It encodes CACPKGARKDNEQFF.

The rearrangement joins TRBV4-3 to TRBJ1-1, with D perhaps matching TRBD1 (5 bases). Trimming removed 6 bases from V and 8 bases from J, with 19 bases in between. Germline-derived CDR1 and CDR2 are LGHNA and YSLEER. The CDR3 runs 14 residues. The CDR3 bases are TGCGCCAGCAGACTCACCGGGGCCGGTGGGGAAGCTTTCTTT. It yields the protein CASRLTGAGGEAFF.

For the CDR3, the DNA is TGTGCCATCAATCCCGGATACCAGGATGAGCAGTTCTTC. It translates to CAINPGYQDEQFF. This chain links TRBV10-3 with TRBJ2-1; D ambiguous. The CDR3 consists of 13 residues. The V gene's germline CDR1 is ENHRY and CDR2 SYGVKD. The V end lost 7 bases, the J end lost 8 bases, and 15 bases lay between the germline ends.

V usage is TRBV29-1 and J usage is TRBJ2-7; the D is unclear. The CDR3 totals 10 residues. V lost 5 bases to trimming and J lost 4 bases, with 6 bases between them. Germline CDR1 SQVTM, CDR2 ANQGSEA. This chain's CDR3 is CSVFVYEQYF. The CDR3 DNA reads TGCAGCGTTTTTGTTTACGAGCAGTACTTC.

This rearrangement joins TRBV30 to TRBJ1-4; 7 bases agree with TRBD1. The CDR3 spans 14 residues. From germline, CDR1 is GTSNPN and CDR2 SVGIG (reference sequence). J lost 8 bases, V lost 3 bases, and 9 bases had no gene match. The CDR3 region is CAWSRDSLGEKLFF. As DNA, the CDR3 is TGTGCCTGGAGCCGGGACAGTCTAGGGGAAAAACTGTTTTTT.

This clone was seen only once. V usage is TRBV5-1 and J usage is TRBJ2-2; the D is unclear. The V end was cut by 4 bases, the J end by 0 bases, with 4 bases between. Germline V CDR1 and CDR2: SGHRS, YFSETQ. This CDR3 contains 13 residues. In nucleotides, the CDR3 is TGCGCCAGCAGCGCTACGAACACCGGGGAGCTGTTTTTT. This sequence encodes CASSATNTGELFF.

J is TRBJ2-1 and V is TRBV29-1; 13 nucleotides line up with TRBD2. This CDR3 has 14 amino acids. CDR1 and CDR2 (germline): SQVTM, ANQGSEA. V shed 6 bases, J shed 9 bases, and the junction held 8 bases outside the gene matches. The CDR3 sequence is CSVAHRLAGGEQFF. Here the CDR3 DNA reads TGCAGCGTCGCCCATCGACTAGCGGGAGGTGAGCAGTTCTTC.

The V gene is TRBV7-2, the J gene TRBJ2-2, with TRBD1 identical over 7 bases. This CDR3 spans 16 amino acids. Trimming cost V 3 bases and J 3 bases; bases outside gene matches: 7. Germline loops: CDR1 SGHTA, CDR2 FQGNSA. The CDR3 DNA is TGTGCCAGCAGCTTGCTACAGGGGTACTACACCGGGGAGCTGTTTTTT. This gives the protein CASSLLQGYYTGELFF.

The CDR3 DNA follows: TGTGCCAGTAGGAAAGCGGGAGGGCCAAATGAGCAGTTCTTC. As protein: CASRKAGGPNEQFF. This chain joins TRBV19 and TRBJ2-1, with TRBD2 matching 10 bases. After removal of 6 bases from V and 7 bases from J, the junction contained 6 bases not matched to a gene. CDR3 length: 14 amino acids. Germline CDR1 is LNHDA and CDR2 is SQIVND (reference sequence).

This sequence joins TRBV29-1 and TRBJ2-7; 10 bases align to TRBD1. The V and J ends lost 7 bases and 5 bases, in that order; junction bases with no gene match: 8. The CDR3 length is 13 residues. The germline V gene encodes CDR1 SQVTM and CDR2 ANQGSEA. CDR3 sequence (DNA): TGCAGCGGGGGGGGACAGGGGATCCACGAGCAGTACTTC. It yields the protein CSGGGQGIHEQYF.

The rearrangement joins TRBV30 to TRBJ1-1; D gene ambiguous. The CDR3 length is 12 residues. Germline-derived CDR1 and CDR2 are GTSNPN and SVGIG (reference sequence). The V and J ends lost 2 bases and 7 bases respectively, with 11 bases between them. The CDR3 sequence is CAWSRGAVEAFF. The DNA of the CDR3 is TGTGCCTGGAGTCGCGGTGCGGTTGAAGCTTTCTTT.

About this clone: Other DNA sequences in the same sample also yield this CDR3. The chain carries TRBV29-1 and TRBJ1-2; D uncertain. V was pared by 3 bases and J by 1 base, with 6 bases between. CDR1 SQVTM and CDR2 ANQGSEA come from the germline V gene. The CDR3 sequence is 12 residues long. The CDR3 DNA reads TGCAGCGTTGATGGCAGTAACTATGGCTACACCTTC. Translating it yields CSVDGSNYGYTF.

The J gene is TRBJ1-5, the V gene TRBV30, with D maybe TRBD1 (5 bases). The CDR3 contains 13 residues. Germline CDR1 GTSNPN, CDR2 SVGIG (reference sequence). Deletions cut 2 bases from V and 5 bases from J, with 10 bases between. The CDR3, as DNA: TGTGCCTGGAGTAAAGGGGAAGATCAGCCCCAGCATTTT. Protein: CAWSKGEDQPQHF.

As concerns this clone: One end of the junction does not line up with germline, which may come from a read error. This chain joins TRBV5-4 and TRBJ2-1, with 8 positions matching TRBD1. CDR1 and CDR2 from the germline V gene are SGHNT and YYREEE (reference sequence). The CDR3 is 14 amino acids. CDR3 amino acids: CASSSAGTGDERFF. CDR3 nucleotide sequence: TGTGCCAGCAGCTCCGCTGGGACAGGCGACGAGCGGTTCTTC. The full variable domain, in which reference TRBV5-4 and TRBJ2-1 provide the parts outside the CDR3, is ETGVTQSPTHLIKTRGQQVTLRCSSQSGHNTVSWYQQALGQGPQFIFQYYREEENGRGNFPPRFSGLQFPNYSSELNVNALELDDSALYLCASSSAGTGDERFFGPGTRLTVL.

The gene calls are TRBV20-1 and TRBJ2-1; D not resolved. Germline values: CDR1 DFQATT, CDR2 SNEGSKA (reference sequence). The V end was cut by 5 bases, the J end by 5 bases, with 4 bases between. There are 10 residues in the CDR3. CDR3 sequence (DNA): TGCAGTGCTCCGCACAATGAGCAGTTCTTC. The encoded protein is CSAPHNEQFF.

This clone has just a few counts. The V call is TRBV29-1, the J call TRBJ1-4; unclear D gene. CDR1 is SQVTM, CDR2 ANQGSEA, per germline. The CDR3 covers 10 residues. Deletions cut 3 bases from V and 5 bases from J, with 1 base between. The CDR3 is CSVENEKLFF. DNA for the CDR3: TGCAGCGTTGAGAATGAAAAACTGTTTTTT.

The J gene is TRBJ1-5, the V gene TRBV6-6; TRBD1 agrees at 8 bases. Germline V gene lookup returns CDR1 MNHNY and CDR2 SVGAGI (reference sequence). With 6 bases clipped from V and 6 bases from J, the junction kept 7 bases outside the gene matches. This CDR3 has 14 residues. This CDR3 reads CASSLDRETQPQHF. DNA of the CDR3: TGTGCCAGCAGCTTGGACAGGGAGACTCAGCCCCAGCATTTT.

This sequence joins TRBV29-1 and TRBJ1-5; D ambiguous. This CDR3 has 14 residues. Between the trimmed V and J ends, which lost 6 bases and 1 base, there was a span of 13 bases. Germline CDR1 is SQVTM and CDR2 is ANQGSEA. This CDR3 reads CSVSELGSNQPQHF. As DNA, the CDR3 is TGCAGCGTATCTGAGTTGGGGAGCAATCAGCCCCAGCATTTT.

The chain is built from TRBV29-1 and TRBJ1-2; no reliable D call. The CDR3 runs to 11 residues. V lost 5 bases, J lost 8 bases, and 12 bases lay in between. Germline V gives CDR1 SQVTM, CDR2 ANQGSEA. This CDR3 reads CSVNRMSGYTF. In DNA, the CDR3 is TGCAGCGTTAACCGGATGAGCGGCTACACCTTC.

Worth noting for this clone: The sample has other DNA sequences that encode this CDR3 too. The J gene is TRBJ2-1, the V gene TRBV7-2; 7 bases fit TRBD2. There are 14 residues in the CDR3. Germline CDR1 is SGHTA and CDR2 is FQGNSA. After removal of 1 base from V and 6 bases from J, the junction contained 3 bases not matched to a gene. In nucleotides, the CDR3 is TGTGCCAGCAGCTTAGGACTAGCTTCCAATGAGCAGTTCTTC. Protein sequence: CASSLGLASNEQFF.

This clone was counted a few times. V usage is TRBV23-1 and J usage is TRBJ1-2; D remains ambiguous. TRBV23-1 is an ORF, with its function uncertain. Trimming took off 6 bases at V and 2 bases at J, with 10 bases between the two ends. The CDR3 covers 13 residues. The CDR3 loop is CASSRNGNYGYTF. CDR3 nucleotide sequence: TGCGCCAGCAGCCGAAACGGGAACTATGGCTACACCTTC.

This CDR3 is CASSQGGKPSYEQYF. In DNA form, the CDR3 reads TGCGCCAGCAGCCAAGGAGGGAAGCCCTCCTACGAGCAGTACTTC. J is TRBJ2-7 and V is TRBV4-3; a weak D match, TRBD2 (5 bases). V lost 1 base to trimming and J lost 0 bases, with 10 bases between them. The CDR3 spans 15 residues. Germline V CDR1 and CDR2: LGHNA, YSLEER.

This clone was observed a single time. The chain joins TRBV29-1 to TRBJ1-5, with D perhaps matching TRBD1 (6 bases). V gave up 4 bases and J gave up 4 bases, with 14 bases separating them. From germline, CDR1 is SQVTM and CDR2 ANQGSEA. The CDR3 extends over 14 amino acids. The CDR3, as DNA: TGCAGCGTTGCCCAGGTGGGGGCGAATCAGCCCCAGCATTTT. It is translated as CSVAQVGANQPQHF.

This clone was seen only a few times. The same CDR3 can be traced to other DNA sequences in this sample. The chain recombines TRBV18 with TRBJ2-7, with D perhaps matching TRBD2 (5 bases). V was pared by 3 bases and J by 3 bases, with 9 bases between. This CDR3 has 13 residues. The germline V gene encodes CDR1 KGHSH and CDR2 LQKENI. The CDR3: CASSPPGNYEQYF. The CDR3, as DNA: TGTGCCAGCTCACCTCCCGGGAACTACGAGCAGTACTTC.